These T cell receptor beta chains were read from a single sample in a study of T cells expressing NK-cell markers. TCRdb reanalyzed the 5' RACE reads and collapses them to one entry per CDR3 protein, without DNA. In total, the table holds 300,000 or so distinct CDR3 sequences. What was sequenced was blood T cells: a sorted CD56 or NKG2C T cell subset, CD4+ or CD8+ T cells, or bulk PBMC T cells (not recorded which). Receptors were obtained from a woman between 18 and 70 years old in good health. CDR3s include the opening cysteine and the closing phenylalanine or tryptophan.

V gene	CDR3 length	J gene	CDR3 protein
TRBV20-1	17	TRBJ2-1	CSASRLQASGGASEQFF
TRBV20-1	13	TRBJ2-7	CSARTSGTYEQYF
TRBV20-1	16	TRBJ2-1	CSARRASGSHYNEQFF
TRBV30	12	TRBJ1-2	CAWRQGNYGYTF
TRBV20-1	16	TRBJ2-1	CSARDLRGGKYNEQFF
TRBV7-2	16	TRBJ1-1	CASSSRLPGDRTEAFF
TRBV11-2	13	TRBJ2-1	CASTRSPPYGQFF
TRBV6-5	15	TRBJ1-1	CASSPRQGTNTEAFF
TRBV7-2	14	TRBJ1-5	CASSLRDLNQPQHF
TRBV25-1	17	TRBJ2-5	CASSEGTGRGIQETQYF
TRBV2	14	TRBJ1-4	CASSDRSLNEKLFF
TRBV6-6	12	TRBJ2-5	CASRSGGETQYF
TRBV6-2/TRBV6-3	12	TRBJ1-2	CASRSYYYGYTF
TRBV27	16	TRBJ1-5	CASSLSSRGGNQPQHF
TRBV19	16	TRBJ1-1	CASSRTGGFRNTEAFF
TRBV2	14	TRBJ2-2	CASSAGGWTGELFF
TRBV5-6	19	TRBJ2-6	CASSFGFGTGSSGANVLTF
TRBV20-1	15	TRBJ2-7	CSARDGRGHIYEQYF
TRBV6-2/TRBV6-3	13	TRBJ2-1	CASSDPGTTEQFF
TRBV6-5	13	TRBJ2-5	CASSSPRLGSQYF
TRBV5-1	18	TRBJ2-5	CASSAGLAGGIGTETQYF
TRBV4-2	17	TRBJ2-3	CASSQDVLAGAPDTQYF
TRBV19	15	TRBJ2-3	CASNLGPRGADTQYF
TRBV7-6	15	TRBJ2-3	CASSLLPAGTDTQYF
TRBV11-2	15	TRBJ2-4	CASSFSSSAANIQYF
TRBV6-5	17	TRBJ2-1	CASSYSRRSSSYNEQFF
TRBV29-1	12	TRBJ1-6	CSVGGPNSPLHF
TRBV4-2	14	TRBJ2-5	CASSQEEGRETQYF
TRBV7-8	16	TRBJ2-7	CASSWSSGTPGYEQYF
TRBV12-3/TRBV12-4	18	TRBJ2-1	CASTPSRDRRGGVDEQFF